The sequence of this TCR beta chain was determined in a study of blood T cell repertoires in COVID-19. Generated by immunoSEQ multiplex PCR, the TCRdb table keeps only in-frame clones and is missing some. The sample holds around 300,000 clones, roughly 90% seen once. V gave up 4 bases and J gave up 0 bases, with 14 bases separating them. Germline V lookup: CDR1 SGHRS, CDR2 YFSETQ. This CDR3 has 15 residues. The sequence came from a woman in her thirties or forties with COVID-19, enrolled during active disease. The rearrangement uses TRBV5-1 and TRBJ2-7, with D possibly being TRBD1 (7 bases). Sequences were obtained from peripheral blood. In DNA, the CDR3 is TGCGCCAGCAGCCTCGCGGGGACAGCCTCCTACGAGCAGTACTTC. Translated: CASSLAGTASYEQYF. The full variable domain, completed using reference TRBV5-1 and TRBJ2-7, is KAGVTQTPRYLIKTRGQQVTLSCSPISGHRSVSWYQQTPGQGLQFLFEYFSETQRNKGNFPGRFSGRQFSNSRSEMNVSTLELGDSALYLCASSLAGTASYEQYFGPGTRLTVT.